The source of this T cell receptor beta chain is a study of blood T cell repertoires in COVID-19. In the study overall: The United States, Italy and Spain supplied acute and convalescent COVID-19 samples. In each case, the material was cDNA or gDNA derived from T cells, B-cell-depleted T cells, or PBMCs.

The CDR3 length is 16 residues. With 1 base clipped from V and 3 bases from J, the junction kept 4 bases outside the gene matches. The germline V gene encodes CDR1 SGHVS and CDR2 FNYEAQ. The authors' processing: The authors estimated nucleated cell counts from reference gene primer amplification. TCRdb's table, derived via immunoSEQ multiplex PCR, lists solely in-frame clones and lacks some. V, J and clone size are taken as reported in that table, and D and trimming were inferred from the DNA itself. The sample includes some 200,000 clones, around 82% seen only once; the top ten take about 3%. The sample comprised peripheral blood. V is TRBV7-6 and J is TRBJ1-4; 8 bases match TRBD1. The source is a woman aged 30 to 39 who had recovered from COVID-19. CDR3 bases: TGTGCCAGCAGCTTAGAGCGACAGGGGCCTAATGAAAAACTGTTTTTT. Translation: CASSLERQGPNEKLFF.